This TCR beta chain was sequenced during a study of blood T cell repertoires in COVID-19. Turning to the study itself: Researchers got acute and convalescent COVID-19 samples from the United States, Italy and Spain. T cells, B-cell-depleted T cells, or PBMCs provided the cDNA or gDNA that served as material.

The ends lost 10 bases at V and 0 bases at J; junction bases unmatched: 7. Per the germline V gene, CDR1 is SGHNT and CDR2 is YYREEE (reference sequence). The CDR3 loop spans 15 amino acids. Under the authors' procedure: It was from reference gene primer amplification that nucleated cell counts were estimated. Profiling relied on immunoSEQ multiplex PCR, and the TCRdb table lists in-frame clones only, not all of them. That table gives V, J and clone size, and the DNA gave D and trimming. Counted here are 65,000 to 95,000 clones, roughly nine tenths occurring once; the ten biggest clones make up around 2.6%. Patients of the Seattle cohort, enrolled during active infection, were followed longitudinally.

Sequenced material: peripheral blood. The chain is built from TRBV5-4 and TRBJ2-2; 9 bases fit TRBD2. The clonotype comes from a man aged 45-65 years with COVID-19, enrolled during active disease. The CDR3 DNA follows: TGTGCCTCGGGACTAGCTCCATCGAACACCGGGGAGCTGTTTTTT. Protein: CASGLAPSNTGELFF.